Presented here are 32 T cell receptor beta chains from one specimen sequenced in a study of T cell changes during pregnancy in multiple sclerosis. Profiled with immunoSEQ multiplex PCR; TCRdb holds only in-frame clones, not every one. The table lists around 88,000 clones, 92% of them singletons. The material sequenced was peripheral blood, taken after pregnancy. The receptors shown here come from a female donor in good health, enrolled as a control in a pregnancy study.

The genes are TRBV7-2 and TRBJ1-2; D perhaps matches TRBD1 (5 bases). Trimming removed 7 bases at V and 4 bases at J, with 16 bases between. Germline V gene data show CDR1 as SGHTA and CDR2 as FQGNSA. The CDR3 consists of 14 residues. The CDR3 sequence is CASTSARGGYGYTF. The CDR3 nucleotides read TGTGCCAGCACCTCCGCTAGGGGTGGCTATGGCTACACCTTC. The full variable domain, with the rest looked up from reference TRBV7-2 and TRBJ1-2, is GAGVSQSPSNKVTEKGKDVELRCDPISGHTALYWYRQSLGQGLEFLIYFQGNSAPDKSGLPSDRFSAERTGGSVSTLTIQRTQQEDSAVYLCASTSARGGYGYTFGSGTRLTVV.

The DNA of the CDR3 is TGCGCCAGCAGGTCGGGAGTTCAAAGATCCTACGAGCAGTACTTC. Its translation is CASRSGVQRSYEQYF. The V gene is TRBV5-1, the J gene TRBJ2-7; tentative D call: TRBD2 (6 bases). CDR1 is SGHRS and CDR2 is YFSETQ in the germline V gene. The CDR3 sequence is 15 residues long. Trimming removed 5 bases at V and 1 base at J, with 16 bases between. The full variable domain, rest sourced from reference TRBV5-1 and TRBJ2-7, is KAGVTQTPRYLIKTRGQQVTLSCSPISGHRSVSWYQQTPGQGLQFLFEYFSETQRNKGNFPGRFSGRQFSNSRSEMNVSTLELGDSALYLCASRSGVQRSYEQYFGPGTRLTVT.

This chain connects TRBV18 to TRBJ1-2; D unclear. The CDR3 has 15 residues. V was shortened by 1 base and J by 3 bases, with 12 bases between the two germline ends. Germline values: CDR1 KGHSH, CDR2 LQKENI. CDR3 nucleotides: TGTGCCAGCTCACCACAACAACGGACTGACTATGGCTACACCTTC. This gives the protein CASSPQQRTDYGYTF.

V usage is TRBV27 and J usage is TRBJ1-5; 7 bases fit TRBD1. With 2 bases clipped from V and 2 bases from J, the junction kept 6 bases outside the gene matches. Germline loops: CDR1 MNHEY, CDR2 SMNVEV (reference sequence). The CDR3 spans 16 residues. The CDR3 bases are TGTGCCAGCAGTTTAAGAGGGGGCCGCGGCAATCAGCCCCAGCATTTT. It codes for CASSLRGGRGNQPQHF.

In its sample, this clone was seen once. V is TRBV5-5 and J is TRBJ1-1; D not resolved. V was cut by 1 base and J by 1 base, with 8 bases left in between. The V gene's germline CDR1 is SGHKS and CDR2 YYEKEE (reference sequence). This CDR3 has 14 amino acids. The CDR3 DNA is TGTGCCAGCAGCTTGACTAGACAGAACACTGAAGCTTTCTTT. It encodes CASSLTRQNTEAFF.

This clone occurred once. The chain couples TRBV6-6 to TRBJ2-5, with D possibly matching TRBD1 (7 bases). From germline, CDR1 is MNHNY and CDR2 SVGAGI (reference sequence). V shed 2 bases and J shed 1 base, with 11 bases lying between them. The CDR3 has 15 amino acids. CDR3 amino acids: CASSYVQGGQETQYF. CDR3 sequence (DNA): TGTGCCAGCAGTTACGTGCAGGGGGGCCAAGAGACCCAGTACTTC.

The genes are TRBV25-1 and TRBJ2-7; 10 bases agree with TRBD1. This CDR3 contains 14 residues. V lost 4 bases, J lost 9 bases, and 9 bases stayed unmatched. Germline lookup yields CDR1 MGHDK and CDR2 SYGVNS. CDR3 DNA: TGTGCCAGCAGTGGACAGGGGGCCCAATCCGGGCAGTACTTC. Encoded protein: CASSGQGAQSGQYF.

The rearrangement links TRBV28 to TRBJ2-7; 8 bases align to TRBD2. The CDR3 runs to 16 residues. Looked up from germline, CDR1 is MDHEN and CDR2 is SYDVKM. The V and J ends lost 1 base and 1 base, in that order; junction bases with no gene match: 6. CDR3: CASSLSGLADSYEQYF. The CDR3 nucleotides read TGTGCCAGCAGTTTATCAGGACTAGCAGATTCCTACGAGCAGTACTTC.

The chain carries TRBV2 and TRBJ1-1; TRBD1 is a possible D gene (5 bases). V was pared by 6 bases and J by 1 base, with 12 bases between. The CDR3 runs 14 residues. Germline values: CDR1 SNHLY, CDR2 FYNNEI. The CDR3 reads CASRGGRANTEAFF. The CDR3 DNA sequence: TGTGCCAGCAGGGGGGGGAGAGCGAACACTGAAGCTTTCTTT.

The chain carries TRBV19 and TRBJ2-1; D ambiguous. CDR1 and CDR2 from the germline V gene are LNHDA and SQIVND (reference sequence). CDR3 length: 15 residues. V dropped 5 bases and J dropped 8 bases, with 19 bases sitting between them. CDR3 sequence (DNA): TGTGCCAGTAGTCCGTGGCAAAGTGGAGACGATGAGCAGTTCTTC. This translates into CASSPWQSGDDEQFF.

The V call is TRBV5-6, the J call TRBJ2-7; maybe TRBD2 (6 bases). Trimming removed 1 base from V and 7 bases from J, with 15 bases in between. Germline-derived CDR1 and CDR2 are SGHDT and YYEEEE. The CDR3 runs to 14 residues. The CDR3 loop reads CASSLTGSPGEQYF. DNA for the CDR3: TGTGCCAGCAGCTTGACCGGGAGCCCGGGGGAGCAGTACTTC.

The J gene is TRBJ2-1, the V gene TRBV9, with D possibly TRBD2 on 6 matching bases. CDR3 size: 15 residues. Trimming pared 0 bases from V and 5 bases from J, leaving 12 bases between. Germline V lookup: CDR1 SGDLS, CDR2 YYNGEE. CDR3 sequence (DNA): TGTGCCAGCAGCGTAGAAGCATCGGGGGACAATGAGCAGTTCTTC. Its protein product is CASSVEASGDNEQFF.

V and J are TRBV19 and TRBJ2-1; 11 bases line up with TRBD2. Looked up from germline, CDR1 is LNHDA and CDR2 is SQIVND (reference sequence). The CDR3 has 17 residues. The trim removed 3 bases at V and 5 bases at J, leaving 9 bases unmatched. In DNA, the CDR3 is TGTGCCAGTAGTATGTGGCTAGCGGGGGGCTACGACAATGAGCAGTTCTTC. Its protein product is CASSMWLAGGYDNEQFF.

J is TRBJ2-2 and V is TRBV7-9, with TRBD2 matching 7 bases. This CDR3 is built from 14 residues. Looked up from germline, CDR1 is SEHNR and CDR2 is FQNEAQ (reference sequence). J gave up 5 bases and V 8 bases, and 8 bases lay outside the gene matches. In DNA, the CDR3 is TGTGCCAGCGCCTTTGGGGGGGGGACCGGGGAGCTGTTTTTT. This encodes CASAFGGGTGELFF.

The genes are TRBV30 and TRBJ1-1; tentatively, D is TRBD1 (5 bases). The CDR3 is 15 amino acids. The germline V gene has CDR1 GTSNPN and CDR2 SVGIG (reference sequence). V was shortened by 3 bases and J by 0 bases, with 14 bases between the two germline ends. The CDR3 nucleotides are TGTGCCTGGAGACTCAGGACATCCATGAACACTGAAGCTTTCTTT. Its protein is CAWRLRTSMNTEAFF.

The chain recombines TRBV5-1 with TRBJ2-1, with D perhaps TRBD1 (5 bases). CDR3 size: 14 residues. V lost 1 base and J lost 5, with 10 bases in between. The germline V gene encodes CDR1 SGHRS and CDR2 YFSETQ. Here the CDR3 reads CASSLYQGHNEQFF. The CDR3, as DNA: TGCGCCAGCAGCTTGTATCAGGGCCACAATGAGCAGTTCTTC.

The chain has TRBV5-1 and TRBJ2-1, with D possibly matching TRBD2 (7 bases). Germline V gene data show CDR1 as SGHRS and CDR2 as YFSETQ. The CDR3 has 15 residues. The V and J ends lost 4 bases and 2 bases respectively, with 13 bases between them. Here the CDR3 DNA reads TGCGCCAGCAGCGAAGGCGGGGGCACCTACAATGAGCAGTTCTTC. It codes for CASSEGGGTYNEQFF.

This rearrangement joins TRBV6-1 to TRBJ1-4; a weak D match, TRBD1 (5 bases). V lost 3 bases, J lost 4 bases, and 12 bases lay in between. Germline CDR1 reads MNHNS; CDR2 reads SASEGT. CDR3 length: 15 residues. This chain's CDR3 is CASSDDSEDNEKLFF. CDR3 coding DNA: TGTGCCAGCAGTGACGACAGCGAAGATAATGAAAAACTGTTTTTT.

The chain recombines TRBV27 with TRBJ2-5; 9 nucleotides line up with TRBD1. The CDR3 is 12 residues long. Germline CDR1 reads MNHEY; CDR2 reads SMNVEV (reference sequence). V gave up 6 bases and J gave up 5 bases; unmatched junction bases: 1. The CDR3 sequence: CASRQGAETQYF. The DNA of the CDR3 is TGTGCCAGCAGACAGGGGGCGGAGACCCAGTACTTC.

This chain uses TRBV2 with TRBJ2-5, with D perhaps TRBD1 (5 bases). The CDR3 totals 13 residues. Germline CDR1 is SNHLY and CDR2 is FYNNEI. V was pared by 8 bases and J by 4 bases, with 14 bases between. In DNA, the CDR3 is TGTGCCAGCGATGCGTATAGGGGAGAGACCCAGTACTTC. Amino acids: CASDAYRGETQYF.

The gene calls are TRBV6-5 and TRBJ2-6; 7 nucleotides agree with TRBD2. J lost 4 bases, V lost 5 bases, and 5 bases had no gene match. CDR3 length: 15 residues. Germline assignment: CDR1 MNHEY and CDR2 SVGAGI. The CDR3 nucleotides are TGTGCCAGCAGTGGGGGGGGGTCCGGGGCCAACGTCCTGACTTTC. Translating it yields CASSGGGSGANVLTF.

This sequence joins TRBV9 and TRBJ2-2, with D perhaps matching TRBD2 (6 bases). Per germline, CDR1 SGDLS and CDR2 YYNGEE. V was trimmed by 3 bases and J by 3 bases, leaving 15 bases between them. The CDR3 is made up of 16 amino acids. The CDR3 is CASSAYGSFDTGELFF. CDR3 coding DNA: TGTGCCAGCAGCGCCTACGGGAGTTTTGACACCGGGGAGCTGTTTTTT.

DNA of the CDR3: TGCGCCAGCAGCTTCCAGGGGCTCAGGAGTCAGCCCCAGCATTTT. Translating it yields CASSFQGLRSQPQHF. V is TRBV5-1 and J is TRBJ1-5; possibly TRBD1 for D (6 bases). The CDR3 consists of 15 residues. CDR1 is SGHRS and CDR2 is YFSETQ in the germline V gene. V lost 2 bases, J lost 6 bases, and 15 bases lay in between.

This chain uses TRBV5-1 with TRBJ1-1, with D tentatively TRBD1 (6 bases). Germline lookup yields CDR1 SGHRS and CDR2 YFSETQ. V was trimmed by 0 bases and J by 5 bases, leaving 20 bases between them. The CDR3 spans 17 residues. Here the CDR3 reads CASSLGLQGFTSTEAFF. CDR3 sequence (DNA): TGCGCCAGCAGCTTGGGCTTACAGGGTTTTACCTCGACTGAAGCTTTCTTT.

The chain has TRBV7-9 and TRBJ2-5; TRBD1 matches at 7 bases. V lost 9 bases and J lost 5; bases outside the gene matches: 15. The germline V gene has CDR1 SEHNR and CDR2 FQNEAQ (reference sequence). This CDR3 comprises 15 residues. The CDR3 here is CASTAMRGRLETQYF. In DNA form, the CDR3 reads TGTGCCAGTACAGCTATGAGGGGGCGCTTGGAGACCCAGTACTTC.

This chain links TRBV10-3 with TRBJ2-7; D is unresolved. Germline-derived CDR1 and CDR2 are ENHRY and SYGVKD. V shed 3 bases and J shed 2 bases, with 5 bases lying between them. The CDR3 totals 12 residues. The DNA of the CDR3 is TGTGCCATCAGTGATGAGGCCTACGAGCAGTACTTC. Amino acid sequence: CAISDEAYEQYF.

This chain joins TRBV18 and TRBJ2-1, with D maybe TRBD1 (5 bases). Between the trimmed V and J ends, which lost 5 bases and 12 bases, there was a span of 11 bases. CDR3 length: 11 amino acids. The germline V gene encodes CDR1 KGHSH and CDR2 LQKENI. CDR3 sequence reads: CASSTQGPQFF. CDR3 bases: TGTGCCAGCTCAACCCAGGGTCCGCAGTTCTTC.

The genes are TRBV2 and TRBJ1-2; D gene uncertain. The length of the CDR3 is 12 residues. Trimming shortened V by 7 bases and J by 2 bases, and 8 bases separated the two germline ends. Germline lookup yields CDR1 SNHLY and CDR2 FYNNEI. CDR3 in amino acids: CASIEKNYGYTF. Written as DNA, the CDR3 is TGTGCCAGCATAGAGAAAAACTATGGCTACACCTTC.

This clone was found once. Sequence at one end of the junction differs from germline and may be a read error. The rearrangement uses TRBV6-1 and TRBJ1-2; TRBD1 matches at 7 bases. The CDR3 totals 12 residues. Germline V gene lookup returns CDR1 MNHNS and CDR2 SASEGT. Here the CDR3 DNA reads TGTGCCAGCAGTGACGACAGGGATGGCTACGCCTTC. Its translation is CASSDDRDGYAF.

The V gene is TRBV2, the J gene TRBJ2-1; D is unresolved. The V end lost 11 bases, the J end lost 11 bases, and 7 bases lay between the germline ends. This CDR3 contains 8 residues. Looked up from germline, CDR1 is SNHLY and CDR2 is FYNNEI. CDR3: CAGRKQFF. CDR3 in DNA: TGTGCCGGCCGTAAGCAGTTCTTC.

Regarding this clone: The same CDR3 also results from other DNA sequences found in this sample. The rearrangement uses TRBV5-1 and TRBJ1-1; D might be TRBD1 (5 bases). Germline CDR1 is SGHRS and CDR2 is YFSETQ. Trimming stripped 0 bases from V and 4 bases from J, with 7 bases between. There are 13 residues in the CDR3. CDR3: CASSLAQGTEAFF. As DNA, the CDR3 is TGCGCCAGCAGCTTGGCTCAGGGCACTGAAGCTTTCTTT.

V usage is TRBV11-2 and J usage is TRBJ2-2; the D is unclear. The V end was cut by 0 bases, the J end by 8 bases, with 4 bases between. The CDR3 totals 12 residues. Germline lookup yields CDR1 SGHAT and CDR2 FQNNGV. The CDR3 DNA reads TGTGCCAGCAGCTTAGATCGGGGGGAGCTGTTTTTT. Amino acid sequence: CASSLDRGELFF.